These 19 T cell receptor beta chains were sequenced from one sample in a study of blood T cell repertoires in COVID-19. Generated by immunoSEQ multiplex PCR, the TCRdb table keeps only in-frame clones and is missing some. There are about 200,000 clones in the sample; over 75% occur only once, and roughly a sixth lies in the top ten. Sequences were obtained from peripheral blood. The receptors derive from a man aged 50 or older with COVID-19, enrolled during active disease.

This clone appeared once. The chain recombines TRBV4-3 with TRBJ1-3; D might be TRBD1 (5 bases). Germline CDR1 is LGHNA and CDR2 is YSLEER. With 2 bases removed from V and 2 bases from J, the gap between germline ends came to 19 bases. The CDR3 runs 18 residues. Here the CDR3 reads CASSQSPPGPGAGNTIYF. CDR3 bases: TGCGCCAGCAGCCAATCCCCACCGGGACCGGGAGCTGGAAACACCATATATTTT.

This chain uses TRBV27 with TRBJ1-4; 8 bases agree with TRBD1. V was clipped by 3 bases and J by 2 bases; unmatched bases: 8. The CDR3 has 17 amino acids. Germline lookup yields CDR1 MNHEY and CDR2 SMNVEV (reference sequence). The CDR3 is CASSLVQGAGTNEKLFF. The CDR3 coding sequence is TGTGCCAGCAGTTTGGTTCAGGGGGCAGGGACTAATGAAAAACTGTTTTTT.

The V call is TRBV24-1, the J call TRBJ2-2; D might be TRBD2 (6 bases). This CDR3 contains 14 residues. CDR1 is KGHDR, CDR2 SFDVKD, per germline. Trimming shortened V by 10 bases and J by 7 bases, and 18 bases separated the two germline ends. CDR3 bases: TGTGCCACTTGGGACTCCCGGAGGGGCGGGGAGCTGTTTTTT. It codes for CATWDSRRGGELFF.

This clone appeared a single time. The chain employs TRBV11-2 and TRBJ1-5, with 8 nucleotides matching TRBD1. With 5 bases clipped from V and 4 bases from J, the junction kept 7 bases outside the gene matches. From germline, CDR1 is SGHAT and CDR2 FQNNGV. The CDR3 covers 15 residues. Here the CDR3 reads CASSPGQDNNQPQHF. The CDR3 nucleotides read TGTGCCAGCAGCCCGGGACAGGATAATAATCAGCCCCAGCATTTT.

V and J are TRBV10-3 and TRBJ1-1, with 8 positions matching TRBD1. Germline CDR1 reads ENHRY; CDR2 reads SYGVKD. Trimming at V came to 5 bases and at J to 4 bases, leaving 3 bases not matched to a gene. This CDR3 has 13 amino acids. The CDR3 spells CAISRTGSTEAFF. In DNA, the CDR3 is TGTGCCATCAGTAGGACAGGGAGCACTGAAGCTTTCTTT.

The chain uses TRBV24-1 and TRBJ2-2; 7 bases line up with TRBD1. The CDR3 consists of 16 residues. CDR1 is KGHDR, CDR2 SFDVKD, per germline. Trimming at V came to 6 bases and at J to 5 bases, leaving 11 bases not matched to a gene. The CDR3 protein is CATSNGDSLRTGELFF. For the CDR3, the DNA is TGTGCCACCAGTAATGGGGACAGCCTACGTACCGGGGAGCTGTTTTTT.

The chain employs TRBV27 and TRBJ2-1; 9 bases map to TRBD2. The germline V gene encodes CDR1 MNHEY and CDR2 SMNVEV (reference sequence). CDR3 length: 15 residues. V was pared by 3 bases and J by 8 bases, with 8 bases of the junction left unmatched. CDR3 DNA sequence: TGTGCCAGCAGTTTTCGGCTAGCGGGATTCGATGAGCAGTTCTTC. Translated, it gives CASSFRLAGFDEQFF.

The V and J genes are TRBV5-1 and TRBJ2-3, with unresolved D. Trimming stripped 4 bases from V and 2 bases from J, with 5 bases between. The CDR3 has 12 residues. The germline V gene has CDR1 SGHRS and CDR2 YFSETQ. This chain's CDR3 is CASSTNTDTQYF. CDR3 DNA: TGCGCCAGCAGCACAAACACAGATACGCAGTATTTT.

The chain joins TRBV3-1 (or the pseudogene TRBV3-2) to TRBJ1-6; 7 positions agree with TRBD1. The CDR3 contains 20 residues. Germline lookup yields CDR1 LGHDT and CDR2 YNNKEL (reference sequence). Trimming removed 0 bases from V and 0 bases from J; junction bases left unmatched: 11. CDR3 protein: CASSQDLGAAGGSYNSPLHF. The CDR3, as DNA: TGTGCCAGCAGCCAAGATCTCGGGGCGGCAGGGGGCTCCTATAATTCACCCCTCCACTTT.

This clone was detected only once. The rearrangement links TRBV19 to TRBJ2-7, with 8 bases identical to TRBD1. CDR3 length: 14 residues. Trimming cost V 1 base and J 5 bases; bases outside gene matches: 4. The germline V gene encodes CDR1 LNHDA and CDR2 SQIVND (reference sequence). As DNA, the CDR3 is TGTGCCAGTAGTATAGGCGGGACAGGCAACGAGCAGTACTTC. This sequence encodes CASSIGGTGNEQYF.

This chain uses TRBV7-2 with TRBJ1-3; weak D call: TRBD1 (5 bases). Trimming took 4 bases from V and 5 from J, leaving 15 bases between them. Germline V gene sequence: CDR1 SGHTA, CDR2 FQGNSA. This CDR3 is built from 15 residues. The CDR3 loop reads CASSSMGLDRNTIYF. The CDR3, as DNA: TGTGCCAGCAGCTCGATGGGACTCGATAGAAACACCATATATTTT.

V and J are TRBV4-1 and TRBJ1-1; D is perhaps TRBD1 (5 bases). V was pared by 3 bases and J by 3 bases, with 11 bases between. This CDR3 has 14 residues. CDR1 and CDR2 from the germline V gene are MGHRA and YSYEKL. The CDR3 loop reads CASSQDDSDTEAFF. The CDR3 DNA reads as TGCGCCAGCAGCCAGGATGACAGCGACACTGAAGCTTTCTTT.

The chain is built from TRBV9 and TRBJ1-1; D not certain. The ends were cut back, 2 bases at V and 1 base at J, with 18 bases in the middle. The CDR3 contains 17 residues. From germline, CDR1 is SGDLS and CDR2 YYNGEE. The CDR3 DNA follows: TGTGCCAGCAGCGTCATAAGGACTTCACGATCGAACACTGAAGCTTTCTTT. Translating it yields CASSVIRTSRSNTEAFF.

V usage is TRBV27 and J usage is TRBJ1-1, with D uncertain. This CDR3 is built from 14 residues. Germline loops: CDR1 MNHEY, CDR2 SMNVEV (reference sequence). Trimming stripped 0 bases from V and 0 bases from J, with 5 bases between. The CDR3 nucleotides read TGTGCCAGCAGTTTATCCGCGGTGAACACTGAAGCTTTCTTT. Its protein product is CASSLSAVNTEAFF.

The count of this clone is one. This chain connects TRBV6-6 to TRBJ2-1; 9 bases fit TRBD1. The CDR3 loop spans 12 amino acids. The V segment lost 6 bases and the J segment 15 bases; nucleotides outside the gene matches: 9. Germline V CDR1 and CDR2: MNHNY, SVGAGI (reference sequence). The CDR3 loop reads CASSPGTGRTFF. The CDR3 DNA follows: TGTGCCAGCAGCCCCGGGACAGGGAGGACGTTCTTC.

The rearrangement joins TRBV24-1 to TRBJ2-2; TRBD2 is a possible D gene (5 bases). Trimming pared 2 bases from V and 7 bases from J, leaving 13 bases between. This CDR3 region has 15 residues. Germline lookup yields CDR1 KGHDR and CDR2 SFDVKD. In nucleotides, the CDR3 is TGTGCCACCAGTGATTACGGACTTCCTCACGGGGAGCTGTTTTTT. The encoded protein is CATSDYGLPHGELFF.

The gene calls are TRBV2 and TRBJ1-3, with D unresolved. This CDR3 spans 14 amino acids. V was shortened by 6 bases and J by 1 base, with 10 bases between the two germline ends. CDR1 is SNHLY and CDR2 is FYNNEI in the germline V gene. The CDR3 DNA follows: TGTGCCAGCAGCCTTCTTACATCTGGAAACACCATATATTTT. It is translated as CASSLLTSGNTIYF.

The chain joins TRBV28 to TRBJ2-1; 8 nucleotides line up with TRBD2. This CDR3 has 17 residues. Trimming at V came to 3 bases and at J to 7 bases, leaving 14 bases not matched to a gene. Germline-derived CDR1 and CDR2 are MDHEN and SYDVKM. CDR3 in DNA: TGTGCCAGCAGTTTCCTAGGTTCTAGCGGGCAGCTTAATGAGCAGTTCTTC. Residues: CASSFLGSSGQLNEQFF. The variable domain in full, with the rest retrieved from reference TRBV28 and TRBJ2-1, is DVKVTQSSRYLVKRTGEKVFLECVQDMDHENMFWYRQDPGLGLRLIYFSYDVKMKEKGDIPEGYSVSREKKERFSLILESASTNQTSMYLCASSFLGSSGQLNEQFFGPGTRLTVL.

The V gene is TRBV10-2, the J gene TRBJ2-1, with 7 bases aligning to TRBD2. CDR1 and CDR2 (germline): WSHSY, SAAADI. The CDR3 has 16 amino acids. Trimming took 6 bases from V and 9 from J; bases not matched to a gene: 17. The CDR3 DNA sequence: TGCGCCAGCAGAGACCCAACCGGGACTACACTACTTGAGCAGTTCTTC. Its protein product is CASRDPTGTTLLEQFF.